This T cell receptor beta chain was sequenced for a study of cytomegalovirus exposure and HLA in healthy donors. Findings and caveats of the study: HLA allele associations emerged for about 16,000 TCR beta sequences in a later analysis, at 0.05 false discovery rate. Apparent HLA restriction characterized most CMV-associated TCR beta chains in a later analysis.

Details on this clone: Its target is not known.

PCR primers comprised 60 Vbeta and 13 Jbeta primers. The data were produced by immunoSEQ multiplex PCR, yet TCRdb's version contains in-frame clones alone and is incomplete. The sample gives approximately 110,000 clones, about 81% of which show up once; around 1% is in the top ten. Sequenced material: PBMCs. The source is a woman in her twenties or thirties in good health and CMV-seronegative.

CDR3 in DNA: TGTGCCAGCAGCTTACTCTGGGGGGAAGAGCAGTACTTC. Residues: CASSLLWGEEQYF. The chain combines TRBV7-2 with TRBJ2-7, with TRBD2 as a possible D gene (6 bases). The CDR3 contains 13 residues. V lost 2 bases and J 7 bases, leaving 12 bases between the germline ends. CDR1 and CDR2 (germline): SGHTA, FQGNSA.